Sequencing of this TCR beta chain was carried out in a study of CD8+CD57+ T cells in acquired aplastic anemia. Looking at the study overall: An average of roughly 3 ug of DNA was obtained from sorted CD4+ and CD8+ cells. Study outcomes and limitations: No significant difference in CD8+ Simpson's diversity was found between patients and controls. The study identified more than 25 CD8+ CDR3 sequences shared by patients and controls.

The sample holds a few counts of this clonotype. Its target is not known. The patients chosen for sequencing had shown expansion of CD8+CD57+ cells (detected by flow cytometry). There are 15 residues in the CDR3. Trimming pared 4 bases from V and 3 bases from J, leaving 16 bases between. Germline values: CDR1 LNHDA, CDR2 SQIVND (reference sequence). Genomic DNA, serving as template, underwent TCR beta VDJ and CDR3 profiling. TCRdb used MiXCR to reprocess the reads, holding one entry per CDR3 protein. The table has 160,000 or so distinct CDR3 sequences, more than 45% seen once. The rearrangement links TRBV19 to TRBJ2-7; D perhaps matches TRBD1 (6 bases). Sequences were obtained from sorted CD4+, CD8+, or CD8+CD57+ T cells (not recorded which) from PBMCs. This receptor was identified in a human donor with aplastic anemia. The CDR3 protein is CASSTTGSPYYEQYF. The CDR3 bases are TGTGCCAGTAGTACAACAGGGTCCCCCTACTACGAGCAGTACTTC.